The present TCR beta chain was sequenced within a study of T cell repertoires in cytomegalovirus infection. CDR1 is MNHEY and CDR2 is SVGEGT in the germline V gene. There are 13 residues in the CDR3. Trimming took off 5 bases at V and 10 bases at J, with 15 bases between the two ends. Turning to this clonotype: The antigen is not known.

MiXCR, applied by TCRdb to the reads, yields one record per CDR3 protein. The sample shows about a million distinct CDR3 sequences, 31% of them seen only once. Study findings and constraints: The study identified carriers of CMV plus the relevant HLA from cumulative public TCR beta family frequency.

The specimen comprised cultured CD8+ T cells from PBMCs, sampled from culture after CMV antigen stimulation. The origin of this receptor is a human donor in good health (CMV status not recorded). Some clones in this sample may be carry-over from other donors' samples. The gene calls are TRBV6-2 or TRBV6-3 and TRBJ2-1, with D perhaps TRBD1 (6 bases). This CDR3 is CASSLIRGYEQFF. CDR3 in DNA: TGTGCCAGCAGTCTAATCAGGGGCTACGAGCAGTTCTTC.